This T cell receptor (beta chain) was documented in a study of blood T cell repertoires in COVID-19. Study at large: Sites in the United States, Italy and Spain provided acute and convalescent COVID-19 samples. T cells, B-cell-depleted T cells, or PBMCs provided the cDNA or gDNA that served as material.

It was during active infection that Seattle patients were enrolled and then longitudinally followed. Study processing details: Cell counts per sample came from amplifying reference gene primers. The assay was immunoSEQ multiplex PCR, and TCRdb's table has in-frame clones only and misses some. V and J calls plus clone size are reproduced from that table; the DNA served to infer D and trimming. The sample lists 250,000 to 400,000 clones, about 91% occurring once. The CDR3 covers 13 residues. CDR1 WSHSY and CDR2 SAAADI come from the germline V gene. Unmatched junction bases numbered 6, after V lost 8 bases and J lost 3 bases.

The source material was peripheral blood. The TCR originated in a woman between 25 and 40 years old with COVID-19, enrolled during active disease. The rearrangement joins TRBV10-2 to TRBJ2-7; 8 bases are a match to TRBD1. The DNA of the CDR3 is TGCGCCAGCGGGGACAGGTCTTTCTACGAGCAGTACGTC. Translated, it gives CASGDRSFYEQYV.